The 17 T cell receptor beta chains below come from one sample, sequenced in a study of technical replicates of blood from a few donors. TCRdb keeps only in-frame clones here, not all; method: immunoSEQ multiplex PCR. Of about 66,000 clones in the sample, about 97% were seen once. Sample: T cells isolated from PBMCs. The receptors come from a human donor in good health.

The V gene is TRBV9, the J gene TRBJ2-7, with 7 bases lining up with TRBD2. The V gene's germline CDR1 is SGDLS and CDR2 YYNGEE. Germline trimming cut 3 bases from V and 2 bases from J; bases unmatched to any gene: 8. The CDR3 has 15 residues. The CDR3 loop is CASSEGLAETYEQYF. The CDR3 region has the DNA TGTGCCAGCAGCGAGGGGCTAGCGGAGACCTACGAGCAGTACTTC.

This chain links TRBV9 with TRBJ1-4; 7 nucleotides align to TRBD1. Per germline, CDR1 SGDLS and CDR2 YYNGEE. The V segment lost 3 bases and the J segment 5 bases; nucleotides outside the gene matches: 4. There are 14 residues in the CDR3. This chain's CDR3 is CASSGKGQNEKLFF. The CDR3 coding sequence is TGTGCCAGCAGCGGAAAGGGACAGAATGAAAAACTGTTTTTT.

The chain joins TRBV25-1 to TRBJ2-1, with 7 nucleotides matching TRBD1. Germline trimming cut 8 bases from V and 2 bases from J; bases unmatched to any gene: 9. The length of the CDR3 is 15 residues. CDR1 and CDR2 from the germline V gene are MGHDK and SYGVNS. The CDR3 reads CASSWMRGPYNEQFF. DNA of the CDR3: TGTGCCAGCTCGTGGATGAGGGGGCCCTACAATGAGCAGTTCTTC.

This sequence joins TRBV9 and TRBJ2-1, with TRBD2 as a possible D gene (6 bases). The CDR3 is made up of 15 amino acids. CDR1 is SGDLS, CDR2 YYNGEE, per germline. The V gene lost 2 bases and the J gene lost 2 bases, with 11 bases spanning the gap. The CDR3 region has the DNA TGTGCCAGCAGCGTTGGCGGGAAGACCTACAATGAGCAGTTCTTC. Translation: CASSVGGKTYNEQFF.

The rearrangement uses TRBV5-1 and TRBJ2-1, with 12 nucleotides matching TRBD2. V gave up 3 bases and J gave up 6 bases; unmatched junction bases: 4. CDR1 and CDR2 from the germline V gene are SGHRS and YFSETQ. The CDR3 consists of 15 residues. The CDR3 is CASSSLAGGINEQFF. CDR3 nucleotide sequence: TGCGCCAGCAGCTCTCTAGCGGGAGGGATCAATGAGCAGTTCTTC.

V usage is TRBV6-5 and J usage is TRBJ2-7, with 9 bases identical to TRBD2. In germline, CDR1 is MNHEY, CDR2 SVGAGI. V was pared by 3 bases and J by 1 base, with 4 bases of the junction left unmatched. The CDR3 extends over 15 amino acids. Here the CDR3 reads CASSYGLAGSYEQYF. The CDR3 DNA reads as TGTGCCAGCAGTTATGGCCTAGCGGGGTCCTACGAGCAGTACTTC.

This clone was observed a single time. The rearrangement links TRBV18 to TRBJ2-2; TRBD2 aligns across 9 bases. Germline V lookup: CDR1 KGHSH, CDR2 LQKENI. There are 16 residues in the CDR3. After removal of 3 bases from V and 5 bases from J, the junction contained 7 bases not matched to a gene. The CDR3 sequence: CASSPLLAGQTGELFF. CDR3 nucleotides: TGTGCCAGCTCACCTTTACTAGCGGGCCAAACCGGGGAGCTGTTTTTT. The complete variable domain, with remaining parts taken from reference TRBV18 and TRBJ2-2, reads NAGVMQNPRHLVRRRGQEARLRCSPMKGHSHVYWYRQLPEEGLKFMVYLQKENIIDESGMPKERFSAEFPKEGPSILRIQQVVRGDSAAYFCASSPLLAGQTGELFFGEGSRLTVL.

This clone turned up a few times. For the CDR3, the DNA is TGTGCCAGCAGCAAAGGACAGGGGGCGTTGAACACTGAAGCTTTCTTT. Translation gives CASSKGQGALNTEAFF. The V gene is TRBV21-1, the J gene TRBJ1-1; TRBD1 is the table's D call, not checked against the DNA. TRBV21-1 is a documented pseudogene. CDR3 length equals 16 residues.

The DNA of the CDR3 is TGCGCCAGCAGCCGAGGGGACTACTCCTACAATGAGCAGTTCTTC. Translation gives CASSRGDYSYNEQFF. The chain carries TRBV5-1 and TRBJ2-1, with 7 bases identical to TRBD2. CDR1 and CDR2 from the germline V gene are SGHRS and YFSETQ. The CDR3 has 15 residues. V shed 4 bases, J shed 0 bases, and the junction held 4 bases outside the gene matches.

Here the CDR3 reads CATGRGFNYGYTF. CDR3 coding DNA: TGCGCCACGGGTAGAGGATTTAACTATGGCTACACCTTC. The V gene is TRBV23-1, the J gene TRBJ1-2, with D unclear. TRBV23-1 has ORF status, its function being uncertain. Trimming removed 10 bases from V and 1 base from J, with 13 bases in between. The CDR3 sequence is 13 residues long.

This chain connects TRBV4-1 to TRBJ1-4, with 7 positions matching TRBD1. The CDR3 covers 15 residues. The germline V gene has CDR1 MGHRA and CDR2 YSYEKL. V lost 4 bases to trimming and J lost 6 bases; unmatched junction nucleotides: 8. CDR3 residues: CASSLTGVPYEKLFF. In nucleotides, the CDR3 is TGCGCCAGCAGCCTTACAGGGGTCCCATATGAAAAACTGTTTTTT.

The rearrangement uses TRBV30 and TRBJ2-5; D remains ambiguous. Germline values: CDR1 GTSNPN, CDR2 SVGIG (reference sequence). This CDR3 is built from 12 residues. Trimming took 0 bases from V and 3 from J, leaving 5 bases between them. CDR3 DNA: TGTGCCTGGAGTGTGCCTAAAGAGACCCAGTACTTC. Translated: CAWSVPKETQYF.

The chain's CDR3 is CASSPGTGQTEAFF. The CDR3 DNA reads as TGCGCCAGCAGCCCGGGGACAGGGCAAACTGAAGCTTTCTTT. This rearrangement joins TRBV5-1 to TRBJ1-1; 9 nucleotides line up with TRBD1. The length of the CDR3 is 14 residues. V was clipped by 4 bases and J by 5 bases; unmatched bases: 6. Germline assignment: CDR1 SGHRS and CDR2 YFSETQ. Variable domain in full (rest from reference TRBV5-1 and TRBJ1-1): KAGVTQTPRYLIKTRGQQVTLSCSPISGHRSVSWYQQTPGQGLQFLFEYFSETQRNKGNFPGRFSGRQFSNSRSEMNVSTLELGDSALYLCASSPGTGQTEAFFGQGTRLTVV.

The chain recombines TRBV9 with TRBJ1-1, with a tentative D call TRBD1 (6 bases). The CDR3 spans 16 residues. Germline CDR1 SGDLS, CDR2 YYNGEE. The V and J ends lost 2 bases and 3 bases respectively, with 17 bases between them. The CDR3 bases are TGTGCCAGCAGCGTTTCCGGGGGGCATCTGGACACTGAAGCTTTCTTT. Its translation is CASSVSGGHLDTEAFF.

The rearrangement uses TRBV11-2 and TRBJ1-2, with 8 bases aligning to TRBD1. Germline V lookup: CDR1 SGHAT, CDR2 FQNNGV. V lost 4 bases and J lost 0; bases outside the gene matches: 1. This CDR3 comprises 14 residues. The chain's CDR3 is CASSSQGANYGYTF. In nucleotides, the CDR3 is TGTGCCAGCAGCTCACAGGGGGCTAACTATGGCTACACCTTC.

The DNA of the CDR3 is TGCGCCAGCAGCCAAGAGCAGACTGAGGTTCACGAGCAGTACTTC. Residues: CASSQEQTEVHEQYF. The chain carries TRBV4-3 and TRBJ2-7, with D unclear. Germline V gene data show CDR1 as LGHNA and CDR2 as YSLEER. The V and J ends lost 0 bases and 5 bases respectively, with 14 bases between them. This CDR3 comprises 15 residues.

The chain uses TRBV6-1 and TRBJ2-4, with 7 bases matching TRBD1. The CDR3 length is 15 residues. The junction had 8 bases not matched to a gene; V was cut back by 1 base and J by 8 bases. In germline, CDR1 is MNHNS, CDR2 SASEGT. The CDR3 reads CASSEVVRQGDIQYF. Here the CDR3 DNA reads TGTGCCAGCAGTGAAGTAGTCCGACAGGGAGACATTCAGTACTTC.